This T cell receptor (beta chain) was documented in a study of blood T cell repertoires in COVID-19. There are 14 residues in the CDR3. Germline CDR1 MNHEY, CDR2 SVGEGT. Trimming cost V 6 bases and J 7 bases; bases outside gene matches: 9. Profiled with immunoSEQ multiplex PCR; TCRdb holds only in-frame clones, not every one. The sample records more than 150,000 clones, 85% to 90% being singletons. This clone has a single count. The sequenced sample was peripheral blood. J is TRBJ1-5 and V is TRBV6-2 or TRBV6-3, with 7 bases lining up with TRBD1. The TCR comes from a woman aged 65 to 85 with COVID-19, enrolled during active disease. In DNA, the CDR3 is TGTGCCAGCAGCCTGACAGGGCCTCGACAGCCCCAGCATTTT. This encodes CASSLTGPRQPQHF.